This TCR beta chain came from a study of T cells in Graves' hyperthyroidism and ophthalmopathy. Study-wide context: Peripheral blood was taken when the disease was first diagnosed, before any treatment began. Study-wide results and limits: Most expanded thyroid clonotypes above 0.001 also appeared in blood.

In its sample, this clonotype was seen many times. Its antigen is not known. Using RNA transcripts as the source, TCR beta CDR3 regions were amplified. The primer set for the first-round RT-PCR of the TCR CDR3 was HTBI. Each CDR3 protein gets one entry after TCRdb re-called the multiplex PCR reads with MiXCR. Of fewer than 850,000 distinct CDR3 sequences in the sample, approximately 15% were seen once. V was clipped by 2 bases and J by 5 bases; unmatched bases: 2. Germline lookup yields CDR1 MGHDK and CDR2 SYGVNS. This CDR3 spans 13 amino acids. This clonotype was obtained from a man aged 45 to 65 with Graves' hyperthyroidism. J is TRBJ1-2 and V is TRBV25-1, with TRBD1 identical over 7 bases. The sequencing input was blood. The CDR3: CASSEQGDYGYTF. The DNA for the CDR3 is TGTGCCAGCAGTGAACAGGGGGATTATGGCTACACCTTC.